The source of this T cell receptor (beta chain) is a study of CD8+ T cells in alopecia areata. Background on the study: Treated patients took oral tofacitinib at 5 to 10 mg twice daily. By percentage of affected scalp area, the severity of treated patients was scored. Study results and caveats: Clonality exceeded that of normal scalp in lesional scalp, most notably in alopecia totalis/universalis.

TCR sequencing used cDNA made by reverse transcription of extracted RNA. The assay was immunoSEQ multiplex PCR, and TCRdb's table has in-frame clones only and misses some. The sample carries 150,000 to 200,000 clones, 60% recorded once. CDR1 and CDR2 from the germline V gene are SGHRS and YFSETQ. The V and J ends lost 4 bases and 2 bases, in that order; junction bases with no gene match: 6. The CDR3 length is 14 residues. Stated treatment: oral pan-JAK inhibitor, 5-10 mg twice daily. This clone was seen a few times. Its antigen is not known. This TCR came from a human donor with alopecia areata. The source material was CD4+ T cells sorted from blood, sampled at week 24, from a patient treated with tofacitinib. The rearrangement joins TRBV5-1 to TRBJ2-7; 7 nucleotides line up with TRBD1. The CDR3 sequence is CASSKQGSPYEQYF. In nucleotides, the CDR3 is TGCGCCAGCAGCAAACAGGGGAGCCCCTACGAGCAGTACTTC.